This section outlines one TCR beta chain sequence together with its context. Its specificity is not known. TCRdb re-called the reads through MiXCR, storing one row per CDR3 protein. The repertoire consists of nearly 550,000 distinct CDR3 sequences, with about 17% occurring once and the leading ten covering 20% to 30%. The data belong to a study of T cell repertoires in cytomegalovirus infection. General study results and limits: Predominance within the ex vivo response was attributable to HLA-C-restricted CMV-specific TCR beta clonotypes. CMV carriers having the relevant HLA were flagged by cumulative public TCR beta family frequency.

In germline, CDR1 is SGHAT, CDR2 FQNNGV. V lost 0 bases to trimming and J lost 5 bases, with 16 bases between them. The CDR3 has 16 residues. V usage is TRBV11-2 and J usage is TRBJ2-5; D may be TRBD2 (6 bases). The clonotype originates from a human donor in good health (CMV status not recorded). Some clones in this sample may be carry-over from other donors' samples. The sample was CD8+ T cells from PBMCs. In DNA form, the CDR3 reads TGTGCCAGCAGCTTAGATCAGGCGGCTGGGGGGGAGACCCAGTACTTC. Amino acid sequence: CASSLDQAAGGETQYF.